The clone carrying this T cell receptor beta chain was picked up one time. Its antigen is not known. This specimen belongs to a study of blood T cells in healthy people across ages. Regarding the study as a whole: Long-lived donors exceeded aged donors in naive CD4+ cells and diversity.

PBMCs, at least 6.5 million per sample, were isolated. Together with a sample-barcoded 5' primer, a J-beta primer mix was included in a second PCR lasting roughly 6 to 12 cycles. TCRdb reprocessed the 5' RACE reads with MiXCR, giving one entry per CDR3 protein. The sample lists hundreds of thousands of distinct CDR3 sequences, approximately 25% occurring once. Trimming stripped 3 bases from V and 7 bases from J, with 13 bases between. The CDR3 is 14 residues long. The germline gives CDR1 MGHRA, CDR2 YSYEKL. The same sample was also studied in work on T cells of mothers and their children. From that study: A second PCR was performed with the M1S primer. This primer added sample barcodes and 2-4 random nucleotides. Per mother, over 9.5 million TCR beta CDR3 reads were obtained; per child, approximately 3.3 million.

The clonotype comes from a boy between 10 and 17 years old in good health. The genes are TRBV4-1 and TRBJ2-1; D call uncertain. Sequencing was carried out using blood. CDR3 loop: CASSHPGSRNEQFF. The CDR3 coding sequence is TGCGCCAGCAGCCACCCCGGGTCTAGGAATGAGCAGTTCTTC.